This TCR beta chain is drawn from a study of cytomegalovirus exposure and HLA in healthy donors (dated by TCRdb to 2016 to 2017). General notes on the study: In an earlier analysis of under 750 of the donors, 276 Gb of sequence data and 90 million to 120 million unique TCR beta sequences from 150 million to 200 million T cells were reported. Using immunosequencing, the study profiled T cell repertoires from approximately 700 subjects and related those repertoires to cytomegalovirus serostatus. Because of strong linkage in the cohort, roughly five DR-DQ haplotypes were treated as single units for association and clustering. In a later analysis, previously published TCR beta repertoires from about 640 donors were re-analyzed and high-resolution HLA genotyping was added so that TCR occurrence patterns could be studied. Among the 398 genotyped donors, 81% belonged to the genetic ancestry cluster associated with self-reported Caucasian donors. The later analysis used no new phenotypic data to find candidate immune exposures, relying instead on TCR beta sequences and their occurrence across donors. Among some 410 genotyped donors of the cohort, an average of roughly 230,000 unique TCR beta nucleotide sequences was sequenced per donor, of which approximately 19% were non-productive. The study aimed to test whether signatures of past pathogen exposure could be identified by cataloging public T cell receptors. To decide whether each TCR beta V gene segment behaved as functional or pseudogenic, an earlier analysis of some 600 of the donors relied on high-throughput TCR beta sequencing. Besides the first cohort of 500 to 700 subjects, a separate validation cohort made up of 120 different subjects was used. The number of typed donors differed by locus: roughly 620-630 for A, B, C, DRB1 and DQB1; roughly 510 for DQA1; fewer than 610 for DPA1; and some 430 for DPB1. Every discovery cohort repertoire had been produced on one sequencing platform. The study combined high-throughput TCR immunosequencing, statistical association of individual TCRs with disease status, and machine learning to predict cytomegalovirus infection status. A later genetic analysis took genome-wide SNP genotypes for about three fifths of the roughly 670 donors and used that subset as a discovery cohort. Alongside the repertoire data, information on donor age, sex, ethnicity and CMV serostatus was compiled. Class I and class II HLA loci were covered by the typing at four-digit resolution. An early release that covered fewer than 800 HLA-typed donors contained about 300 gigabases of sequencing data and tens of millions of unique TCR sequences.

Receptor libraries were prepared by the immunoSEQ multiplex PCR assay. The multiplex PCR relied on a mix of 60 forward primers for TCR Vbeta segments and 13 reverse primers for TCR Jbeta segments. A multiplex PCR assay on genomic DNA amplified the CDR3 region of rearranged TCR beta genes. The Illumina HiSeq System was used to sequence the amplified TCR beta libraries as 87-base-pair reads. Per the source publication's procedure: A later analysis counted about 80 million unique TCR beta chains across the 640 or so repertoires, and some 11 million of these chains were shared by at least two donors. A nearest-neighbor algorithm error-corrected the raw reads and collapsed the reads into unique sequences, merging closely related sequences to remove PCR and sequencing errors. CDR3 sequences were aligned to IMGT reference sequences to assign V, D and J gene segments. Each retained sequence needed at least a six-nucleotide match to both a V gene segment and a J gene segment. Rearrangements were called productive when the CDR3 lacked stop codons and stayed in frame with V and J; all others were non-productive. Following IMGT convention, CDR3 was defined as the stretch from the second conserved V-encoded cysteine up to the conserved J-encoded phenylalanine. In an earlier analysis of more than 550 of the donors, sequences lacking an unambiguous match to a single V gene segment were excluded. An earlier analysis of fewer than 750 of the donors called V segments functional above 56.7% productive rearrangements and segregating when the between-donor standard deviation exceeded 5%. A statistical classification framework was built for diagnosing cytomegalovirus status from the catalog of TCR beta chain sequences. In a later analysis, V and J genes were assigned by comparing TCR nucleotide sequences against IMGT/GENE-DB human TR gene sequences. The TCRdist pipeline was used in a later analysis to assign CDR3 sequences and most-parsimonious VDJ recombination scenarios. In a later analysis, every TCR beta chain was defined by the combination of its CDR3 amino acid sequence and its V-gene family, and reads without a unique V-gene family were dropped. As a way to deal with suspected cross-contamination and a sequencing artifact, a later analysis dropped more than 500 nucleotide sequences that were highly shared and had low generation probability. A later analysis calculated a clonal expansion index for each public chain from normalized within-repertoire ranks of inferred template counts. Generation probabilities in a later analysis came from a VDJ recombination model fitted to out-of-frame rearrangements, and those results were checked against IGoR. In a later analysis, TCR-TCR, TCR-HLA and TCR-CMV co-occurrence was scored with hypergeometric tests, and a repertoire-size bias correction was applied to TCR pairs. In a later analysis, false discovery rates were estimated by permuting HLA or CMV assignments 20 times. In a later analysis, co-occurring TCRs were grouped with DBSCAN, and TCRdist sequence similarity was added when clustering was performed within HLA-allele-positive subsets. Repertoires with fewer than 30,000 or more than 120,000 public chains were left out of co-occurrence clustering, as were about 5 repertoires with anomalous nucleotide sharing. TCRdb took over this immuneACCESS table, retaining in-frame rearrangements with V and J assigned. Such tables are incomplete; in checked studies, under half of the missing clones stem from an unresolved V gene, and the remainder is unexplained. The V and J calls and the clone size are those of that table, but D and trimming were determined from the DNA. The sample's own table lists 50,000 to 80,000 clones. The top ten clones comprise about 4% of the sample.

The cohort was made up of 650 to 700 healthy bone marrow donors. All cohort members were sampled while nominally healthy, although unrecorded immune exposures were likely present. The donor tested CMV seronegative, placing the donor among the roughly 400 seronegative members of the cohort. Each donor provided a peripheral blood sample, and peripheral blood mononuclear cells were used for TCR beta sequencing. The Qiagen DNeasy Blood Extraction Kit was used to extract genomic DNA from the blood cell samples. Points the paper makes about the study in general: A few of the identified cytomegalovirus-associated TCR beta chains were confirmed in vitro to be specific for cytomegalovirus antigens. This cohort had only TCR beta chains sequenced, and the lack of alpha or paired-chain data limited which features could be detected. Compared with equally common non-associated chains, HLA-associated TCR beta chains in a later analysis were more clonally expanded and had lower generation probabilities. In a later genetic analysis, a missense DCLRE1C variant was associated with V-gene and J-gene trimming of TCR beta chains, and the association was replicated in an independent cohort. Presence/absence analyses assumed roughly uniform sequencing depth across donors, an assumption that may not hold. The classifier was reported to diagnose cytomegalovirus status with high specificity and sensitivity in both the original cohort and the validation cohort. When HLA alleles, especially DR and DQ, strongly co-occurred, TCR associations were difficult to assign to individual alleles. A cluster of highly shared sequence variants was judged likely to represent a technical artifact of the sequencing pipeline. Broadly in line with IMGT annotations, most TCR beta V segments showed up in productive rearrangements about 87% or about 30% of the time in an earlier analysis of approximately 640 of the donors. The study gave a list of 150 to 200 TCR beta chains associated with cytomegalovirus. According to a later analysis, parvovirus B19, influenza, CMV and Epstein-Barr virus appeared linked to several top co-occurrence clusters. A further reported finding was that TCR beta sequences accurately predicted the HLA-A and HLA-B alleles for most subjects in the first cohort. For the cohort, immune exposure information was limited to CMV serostatus. Because counts were too low, under 20 rarely observed V segments, including chromosome 9 orphons, were left out of the earlier analysis of roughly 600 of the donors. Correlated functional status among segregating V segments might reflect linkage disequilibrium, but an unknown experimental factor could not be ruled out. According to a later analysis, most CMV-associated TCR beta chains appeared to be HLA-restricted, and the HLA associations seemed to be driven largely by CMV exposure. Because HLA typing was missing for some donors at each locus, association tests included only the typed subset. Specific HLA alleles were associated with over 15,000 TCR beta sequences at a false discovery rate of 0.05 in a later analysis. In a later genetic analysis, fewer N-insertions in productive TCRs were reported among donors in an Asian-associated ancestry cluster than the roughly 710-donor mean. A later analysis found that TCR association rates varied across HLA loci, with DRB1 alleles showing the most associated TCRs and HLA-C alleles the fewest. While some public TCRs were present in many individuals, most TCR sequences turned up only very rarely across donors. The authors suggested that the approach could potentially be extended to other disease states and immunological phenotypes.

On this clone itself: Its antigen is currently not known.

Sequenced sample: PBMCs. The receptor was isolated from a woman aged 18-30 years in good health and CMV-seronegative.

The nucleotide sequence is given as TGTGCCAGCAGTGAACGGACTAGCGGGAGGATGGATACGCAGTATTTT. Translation gives CASSERTSGRMDTQYF. In this chain, TRBV25-1 is recombined with TRBJ2-3, with 14 junctional bases fitting TRBD2. Clipping removes 2 bases from V and 6 bases from J, with 4 as the unmatched junction base count. CDR1 and CDR2 are read off the germline V gene as MGHDK and SYGVNS. From the cysteine up to the phenylalanine, the CDR3 has a length of 16 residues. Just the 48-base CDR3 DNA is kept, in frame starting at base 1.